Following are 21 T cell receptor beta chains from one sample sequenced in a study of blood T cell repertoires in COVID-19. TCRdb keeps only in-frame clones here, not all; method: immunoSEQ multiplex PCR. The profile covers about 260,000 clones, with roughly four fifths appearing a single time and approximately 9% taken by the ten largest. Sequenced input: peripheral blood. The origin of the receptors is a woman in her 50s who had recovered from COVID-19.

The chain links TRBV4-3 to TRBJ2-3; 11 nucleotides match TRBD2. V gave up 6 bases and J gave up 0 bases; unmatched junction bases: 2. CDR3 length: 15 amino acids. The germline V gene encodes CDR1 LGHNA and CDR2 YSLEER. CDR3 sequence (DNA): TGCGCCAGCAGATTAGCGGGGGGGAGCACAGATACGCAGTATTTT. Translating gives CASRLAGGSTDTQYF.

The chain is built from TRBV7-8 and TRBJ2-3; D might be TRBD1 (6 bases). Germline CDR1 is SGHVS and CDR2 is FQNEAQ. This CDR3 is built from 16 residues. V gave up 5 bases and J gave up 6 bases, with 21 bases separating them. CDR3 sequence (DNA): TGTGCCAGCAGCCGAGGCAGGGGTCTACTACAGGATACGCAGTATTTT. This gives the protein CASSRGRGLLQDTQYF.

For this clone: This sample also contains other DNA sequences that code for the same CDR3. V usage is TRBV5-1 and J usage is TRBJ2-5; 8 positions agree with TRBD1. This CDR3 contains 14 residues. The J segment lost 1 base and the V segment lost 3 bases, leaving 2 bases of the junction unmatched. The germline V gene has CDR1 SGHRS and CDR2 YFSETQ. CDR3 bases: TGCGCCAGCAGCTCAGGACAGGGCCAAGAGACCCAGTACTTC. Its translation: CASSSGQGQETQYF.

This chain links TRBV7-3 with TRBJ1-2; D uncertain. Germline V CDR1 and CDR2: SGHTA, FQGTGA. V lost 5 bases and J 8 bases, leaving 18 bases between the germline ends. CDR3 size: 14 residues. CDR3 coding DNA: TGTGCCAGCAGCCCTGACCCCGGGGAGAGGGGCTACACCTTC. Translation gives CASSPDPGERGYTF.

The gene calls are TRBV27 and TRBJ2-7; 8 bases fit TRBD1. With V trimmed by 3 bases and J by 6 bases, 4 bases remained unmatched. Germline assignment: CDR1 MNHEY and CDR2 SMNVEV (reference sequence). The CDR3 is made up of 13 amino acids. CDR3 in amino acids: CASSFRTGGEQYF. The DNA of the CDR3 is TGTGCCAGCAGTTTTAGAACAGGGGGCGAGCAGTACTTC.

The CDR3 DNA reads TGCGCCAGCAGCCTCGCCGGATTACAGGGGGCTGAGACCCAGTACTTC. It translates to CASSLAGLQGAETQYF. The chain carries TRBV5-1 and TRBJ2-5; 9 bases are shared with TRBD1. This CDR3 is built from 16 residues. Germline V lookup: CDR1 SGHRS, CDR2 YFSETQ. The V gene end was trimmed by 4 bases and the J gene end by 5 bases; junction bases not matched to a gene: 12.

This chain links TRBV7-2 with TRBJ2-5; 10 bases are shared with TRBD2. The CDR3 consists of 15 residues. V lost 5 bases and J lost 4; bases outside the gene matches: 7. CDR1 is SGHTA and CDR2 is FQGNSA in the germline V gene. The CDR3 here is CASSPVGLARETQYF. As DNA, the CDR3 is TGTGCCAGCAGCCCCGTGGGACTAGCGAGAGAGACCCAGTACTTC.

This clone appeared a single time. The V call is TRBV27, the J call TRBJ1-6; TRBD1 is a possible D gene (5 bases). Germline CDR1 MNHEY, CDR2 SMNVEV (reference sequence). This CDR3 region has 14 residues. Trimming took off 3 bases at V and 8 bases at J, with 11 bases between the two ends. The CDR3 loop reads CASSFWGRYSPLHF. CDR3 sequence (DNA): TGTGCCAGCAGTTTTTGGGGGAGGTATTCACCCCTCCACTTT.

The rearrangement uses TRBV27 and TRBJ1-4, with 9 bases fitting TRBD1. Germline CDR1 reads MNHEY; CDR2 reads SMNVEV (reference sequence). The CDR3 is 15 residues long. Trimming at V came to 3 bases and at J to 5 bases, leaving 4 bases not matched to a gene. The CDR3 reads CASSFWTGENEKLFF. DNA of the CDR3: TGTGCCAGCAGTTTTTGGACAGGGGAGAATGAAAAACTGTTTTTT.

CDR3 residues: CSASSGGANVLTF. The CDR3 DNA reads TGCAGTGCTAGTTCGGGAGGGGCCAACGTCCTGACTTTC. J is TRBJ2-6 and V is TRBV20-1; a weak D match, TRBD2 (5 bases). Trimming removed 3 bases at V and 4 bases at J, with 7 bases between. CDR1 and CDR2 (germline): DFQATT, SNEGSKA (reference sequence). This CDR3 has 13 amino acids.

The chain joins TRBV18 to TRBJ2-2, with TRBD1 identical over 8 bases. Germline V lookup: CDR1 KGHSH, CDR2 LQKENI. V trimming: 5 bases; J trimming: 7 bases; junction bases outside the gene matches: 12. The CDR3 covers 16 residues. Written as DNA, the CDR3 is TGTGCCAGCTCAACTTGGCCAGGGGGCGTTGGCGGGGAGCTGTTTTTT. Translating gives CASSTWPGGVGGELFF.

The chain links TRBV3-1 (or the pseudogene TRBV3-2) to TRBJ1-1, with D maybe TRBD1 (6 bases). The CDR3 loop spans 15 amino acids. Trimming shortened V by 0 bases and J by 4 bases, and 12 bases separated the two germline ends. Germline CDR1 LGHDT, CDR2 YNNKEL (reference sequence). CDR3 nucleotide sequence: TGTGCCAGCAGCCAAGAGAGGGGGAGGGGCACTGAAGCTTTCTTT. As protein: CASSQERGRGTEAFF.

The gene calls are TRBV5-4 and TRBJ1-3; D is undetermined. CDR3 length equals 14 residues. Deletions cut 2 bases from V and 3 bases from J, with 9 bases between. The germline V gene encodes CDR1 SGHNT and CDR2 YYREEE (reference sequence). The CDR3 nucleotides read TGTGCCAGCAGCTTCCAGAGCGGTGGAAACACCATATATTTT. It is translated as CASSFQSGGNTIYF.

This rearrangement joins TRBV28 to TRBJ1-6, with D unclear. The CDR3 length is 12 residues. The V and J ends lost 4 bases and 8 bases respectively, with 6 bases between them. Germline CDR1 is MDHEN and CDR2 is SYDVKM. The CDR3 nucleotides read TGTGCCAGCAGTTCTATGTATTCACCCCTCCACTTT. Protein product: CASSSMYSPLHF.

The genes are TRBV21-1 and TRBJ2-6; the D call in the table, TRBD1, was not verified against the DNA. TRBV21-1 is a pseudogene. This CDR3 is built from 16 residues. The CDR3 here is CASSTSDRGGANVLTF. The DNA for the CDR3 is TGTGCCAGCAGCACCTCGGACAGGGGTGGGGCCAACGTCCTGACTTTC.

This sequence joins TRBV10-3 and TRBJ2-7; TRBD1 might be the D (7 bases). CDR1 and CDR2 (germline): ENHRY, SYGVKD. V was clipped by 6 bases and J by 7 bases, with 13 bases between them. The CDR3 has 12 amino acids. The DNA of the CDR3 is TGTGCCATCAGGGAGGGGGCAGGGGAGCAGTACTTC. Encoded protein: CAIREGAGEQYF.

This clone came up once. The rearrangement links TRBV11-2 to TRBJ2-2; the D gene is possibly TRBD1 (6 bases). Trimming shortened V by 2 bases and J by 5 bases, and 12 bases separated the two germline ends. The germline gives CDR1 SGHAT, CDR2 FQNNGV. The CDR3 length is 15 residues. DNA for the CDR3: TGTGCCAGCAGCTTAACGGCAGGGGTTACCGGGGAGCTGTTTTTT. Encoded protein: CASSLTAGVTGELFF.

The rearrangement uses TRBV28 and TRBJ2-2; D is undetermined. V lost 3 bases and J 7 bases, leaving 15 bases between the germline ends. This CDR3 has 15 amino acids. CDR1 is MDHEN, CDR2 SYDVKM, per germline. CDR3 in DNA: TGTGCCAGCAGTTTCAATGGCGGTCGTGGCGGGGAGCTGTTTTTT. It translates to CASSFNGGRGGELFF.

CDR3: CASSQDGWDRGSYEQYF. CDR3 coding DNA: TGCGCCAGCAGCCAAGATGGATGGGACAGGGGCTCCTACGAGCAGTACTTC. This rearrangement joins TRBV4-3 to TRBJ2-7, with 10 bases matching TRBD1. CDR1 LGHNA and CDR2 YSLEER come from the germline V gene. The length of the CDR3 is 17 residues. The trim removed 0 bases at V and 0 bases at J, leaving 5 bases unmatched.

The chain carries TRBV9 and TRBJ2-7, with 9 nucleotides matching TRBD2. Losses at the gene ends were 0 bases for V and 2 bases for J; bases not matched to a gene: 12. This CDR3 region has 18 residues. Germline V CDR1 and CDR2: SGDLS, YYNGEE. In DNA, the CDR3 is TGTGCCAGCAGCGTAGCCCCATCTAGCGGGGATATGACCTACGAGCAGTACTTC. This gives the protein CASSVAPSSGDMTYEQYF.

The V and J genes are TRBV7-2 and TRBJ1-5, with 9 nucleotides matching TRBD1. CDR3 length: 16 residues. V shed 5 bases and J 4 bases; nucleotides not matched to a gene: 9. Germline V CDR1 and CDR2: SGHTA, FQGNSA. CDR3 sequence (DNA): TGTGCCAGCAGCCCCCAACAGGGGGCGGCGAATCAGCCCCAGCATTTT. It specifies CASSPQQGAANQPQHF.